The entry below describes one TCR beta chain. Its specificity is not known. The data derive from a study of shared clonotypes between healthy human individuals. Study-level findings and limits: Sequencing depth was a factor that was expected to affect clonotype sharing among donors.

The CDR3 sequence is 15 residues long. CDR1 and CDR2 from the germline V gene are SGHRS and YFSETQ. V shed 0 bases and J shed 6 bases, with 16 bases lying between them. Method: immunoSEQ multiplex PCR; TCRdb's copy keeps in-frame clones and lacks some. The repertoire consists of roughly 2.5 million clones, with approximately 90% occurring once and the leading ten covering around 0.14%. The sequence was collected from a man younger than 30 in good health. The specimen sequenced was naive CD4+ T cells sorted from blood. Regarding subset: CD45RA+ positively selected. This chain links TRBV5-1 with TRBJ2-7; weak D call: TRBD1 (6 bases). DNA for the CDR3: TGCGCCAGCAGCTTGGAGGGCAGGGGAACGGTCGAGCAGTACTTC. Amino acids: CASSLEGRGTVEQYF.